These 26 T cell receptor beta chains originate from one sample sequenced in a study of T cells in Graves' hyperthyroidism and ophthalmopathy. TCR beta CDR3 regions were amplified from RNA. The HTBI set primed first-round TCR CDR3 RT-PCR. TCRdb re-called the multiplex PCR reads with MiXCR, one entry per CDR3 protein. The table shows approximately 510,000 distinct CDR3 sequences, with over 35% occurring only once. The sequencing sample was made of peripheral blood or thyroid tissue (not recorded which). These TCRs come from an adult woman with Graves' disease, either hyperthyroidism or ophthalmopathy (not recorded which).

This chain uses TRBV14 with TRBJ1-1; a possible D gene is TRBD1 (6 bases). The V end lost 0 bases, the J end lost 10 bases, and 12 bases lay between the germline ends. Looked up from germline, CDR1 is SGHDN and CDR2 is FVKESK. CDR3 length: 13 residues. DNA for the CDR3: TGTGCCAGCAGCCAAGATAGGGGGACCGGAGCTTTCTTT. Translation: CASSQDRGTGAFF.

For the CDR3, the DNA is TGCGCCAGCAGCCAAGGACAGGGGGTTTATGGCTACACCTTC. Protein product: CASSQGQGVYGYTF. The rearrangement uses TRBV4-1 and TRBJ1-2; 9 bases fit TRBD1. Trimming removed 1 base from V and 5 bases from J; junction bases left unmatched: 2. CDR3 length: 14 residues. Germline V gene lookup returns CDR1 MGHRA and CDR2 YSYEKL.

The chain carries TRBV6-6 and TRBJ1-5, with 9 bases aligning to TRBD1. Germline V gene sequence: CDR1 MNHNY, CDR2 SVGAGI (reference sequence). Trimming at V came to 6 bases and at J to 6 bases, leaving 6 bases not matched to a gene. The CDR3 spans 14 residues. The DNA of the CDR3 is TGTGCCAGCAGCAACGGACAGGGGTCTCAGCCCCAGCATTTT. The encoded protein is CASSNGQGSQPQHF.

The chain employs TRBV15 and TRBJ1-2, with 7 nucleotides matching TRBD1. The germline gives CDR1 LNHNV, CDR2 YYDKDF (reference sequence). The length of the CDR3 is 14 residues. J was trimmed by 6 bases and V by 3 bases; bases with no gene match: 7. As DNA, the CDR3 is TGTGCCACCAGCAGGGCCACAGGGGACGATGGCTACACCTTC. Translation: CATSRATGDDGYTF.

A remark on this clonotype: Since the CDR3 does not end with the conserved phenylalanine or tryptophan, this likely comes from a read error. The limits of the CDR3 on the DNA are not certain, so only TCRdb's listed CDR3 is given. V gene TRBV20-1 combines with J gene TRBJ2-6. Per germline, CDR1 DFQATT and CDR2 SNEGSKA (reference sequence). The CDR3 is 8 residues long, ends included. Here the CDR3 reads CSASQGTS.

This chain links TRBV10-3 with TRBJ1-1, with TRBD1 identical over 11 bases. V lost 6 bases and J lost 4; bases outside the gene matches: 10. CDR3 length: 16 amino acids. From germline, CDR1 is ENHRY and CDR2 SYGVKD. CDR3 amino acids: CAIRESGTGGATEAFF. Written as DNA, the CDR3 is TGTGCCATCAGAGAATCCGGGACAGGGGGGGCCACTGAAGCTTTCTTT.

The table lists this clonotype with many counts. The genes are TRBV20-1 and TRBJ1-6; 8 bases are shared with TRBD1. Germline loops: CDR1 DFQATT, CDR2 SNEGSKA (reference sequence). The junction had 5 bases not matched to a gene; V was cut back by 0 bases and J by 7 bases. The CDR3 spans 15 residues. The CDR3 here is CSARDRTGQNSPLHF. As DNA, the CDR3 is TGCAGTGCTAGAGATCGGACAGGGCAAAATTCACCCCTCCACTTT.

The V call is TRBV7-8, the J call TRBJ2-7, with 7 bases aligning to TRBD1. The CDR3 is made up of 16 amino acids. Germline V gene data show CDR1 as SGHVS and CDR2 as FQNEAQ. V trimming: 5 bases; J trimming: 5 bases; junction bases outside the gene matches: 15. CDR3 loop: CASSQVWSGGVDEQYF. The CDR3 DNA follows: TGTGCCAGCAGCCAAGTATGGTCAGGGGGAGTGGACGAGCAGTACTTC.

Many counts were recorded for this clonotype. The gene calls are TRBV20-1 and TRBJ2-2; maybe TRBD1 (5 bases). Germline V gene lookup returns CDR1 DFQATT and CDR2 SNEGSKA (reference sequence). With 2 bases removed from V and 1 base from J, the gap between germline ends came to 5 bases. The CDR3 consists of 13 residues. CDR3 loop: CSARTGNTGELFF. The CDR3 region has the DNA TGCAGTGCTAGAACAGGGAACACCGGGGAGCTGTTTTTT.

The V call is TRBV9, the J call TRBJ1-6, with D perhaps TRBD1 (5 bases). Trimming removed 0 bases at V and 8 bases at J, with 15 bases between. CDR3 length: 16 residues. Per the germline V gene, CDR1 is SGDLS and CDR2 is YYNGEE. The CDR3 sequence: CASSVGGARGDSPLHF. Here the CDR3 DNA reads TGTGCCAGCAGCGTAGGCGGGGCCCGAGGCGATTCACCCCTCCACTTT.

The chain uses TRBV7-2 and TRBJ2-1, with 14 bases lining up with TRBD2. Germline V gene lookup returns CDR1 SGHTA and CDR2 FQGNSA. The V gene end was trimmed by 5 bases and the J gene end by 6 bases; junction bases not matched to a gene: 9. The CDR3 extends over 17 amino acids. CDR3 coding DNA: TGTGCCAGCAGCCTGGGACTAGCGGGAGCCTCAGGCAATGAGCAGTTCTTC. It translates to CASSLGLAGASGNEQFF.

The J gene is TRBJ1-2, the V gene TRBV9; 7 nucleotides align to TRBD1. The CDR3 has 17 amino acids. V lost 4 bases to trimming and J lost 0 bases; unmatched junction nucleotides: 12. CDR1 and CDR2 (germline): SGDLS, YYNGEE. This CDR3 reads CASSQVTGADPNYGYTF. Written as DNA, the CDR3 is TGTGCCAGCAGCCAAGTAACAGGGGCCGATCCTAACTATGGCTACACCTTC.

The chain recombines TRBV7-2 with TRBJ2-7, with 8 bases that match TRBD1. V lost 2 bases to trimming and J lost 1 base; unmatched junction nucleotides: 4. The CDR3 totals 15 residues. Germline V CDR1 and CDR2: SGHTA, FQGNSA. CDR3 amino acids: CASSLRQGASYEQYF. CDR3 in DNA: TGTGCCAGCAGCTTACGTCAGGGGGCGTCCTACGAGCAGTACTTC.

This clonotype was recorded a few times. V and J are TRBV7-9 and TRBJ2-6; D is perhaps TRBD1 (6 bases). The ends were cut back, 6 bases at V and 8 bases at J, with 11 bases in the middle. The germline V gene has CDR1 SEHNR and CDR2 FQNEAQ (reference sequence). The CDR3 is 13 amino acids. CDR3 protein: CASSTQGTNVLTF. DNA for the CDR3: TGTGCCAGCAGTACACAGGGTACCAACGTCCTGACTTTC.

This chain uses TRBV5-1 with TRBJ2-7, with TRBD2 matching 7 bases. Germline V gene lookup returns CDR1 SGHRS and CDR2 YFSETQ. The CDR3 consists of 15 residues. V lost 3 bases to trimming and J lost 1 base; unmatched junction nucleotides: 7. CDR3 sequence reads: CASSSSSGHSYEQYF. CDR3 bases: TGCGCCAGCAGCTCAAGTAGCGGGCATTCCTACGAGCAGTACTTC.

The V call is TRBV7-9, the J call TRBJ1-2; D gene uncertain. The CDR3 has 16 amino acids. Germline V gene sequence: CDR1 SEHNR, CDR2 FQNEAQ (reference sequence). V gave up 5 bases and J gave up 7 bases, with 23 bases separating them. CDR3 sequence reads: CASSRESGVWSAGYTF. The CDR3, as DNA: TGTGCCAGCAGCCGAGAAAGCGGGGTATGGTCAGCTGGCTACACCTTC. Combining the CDR3 with reference TRBV7-9 and TRBJ1-2 gives the whole variable domain DTGVSQNPRHKITKRGQNVTFRCDPISEHNRLYWYRQTLGQGPEFLTYFQNEAQLEKSRLLSDRFSAERPKGSFSTLEIQRTEQGDSAMYLCASSRESGVWSAGYTFGSGTRLTVV.

The chain recombines TRBV20-1 with TRBJ1-4; D possibly corresponds to TRBD1 (5 bases). This CDR3 contains 11 residues. V was cut by 3 bases and J by 6 bases, with 5 bases left in between. Germline V gene data show CDR1 as DFQATT and CDR2 as SNEGSKA (reference sequence). The CDR3 loop reads CSARGDEKLFF. CDR3 coding DNA: TGCAGTGCTAGGGGGGATGAAAAACTGTTTTTT.

Ten or more counts support this clonotype. The V gene is TRBV6-4, the J gene TRBJ1-5; no clear D gene. Germline values: CDR1 MRHNA, CDR2 SNTAGT. V was trimmed by 9 bases and J by 4 bases, leaving 13 bases between them. The CDR3 is 13 amino acids. The CDR3 protein is CASTRAPNQPQHF. The CDR3 DNA reads as TGTGCCAGTACCCGGGCACCTAATCAGCCCCAGCATTTT.

This chain uses TRBV24-1 with TRBJ1-3; 9 bases match TRBD1. The CDR3 is 16 residues long. After removal of 3 bases from V and 2 bases from J, the junction contained 4 bases not matched to a gene. Germline V CDR1 and CDR2: KGHDR, SFDVKD. As DNA, the CDR3 is TGTGCCACCAGTGATCCTCGACAGGGGGCTGGAAACACCATATATTTT. Amino acid sequence: CATSDPRQGAGNTIYF.

This sequence joins TRBV29-1 and TRBJ2-7; TRBD1 agrees at 11 bases. Trimming took 8 bases from V and 3 from J; bases not matched to a gene: 9. Germline V CDR1 and CDR2: SQVTM, ANQGSEA. This CDR3 is 14 amino acids long. The chain's CDR3 is CSQVGGTGGYEQYF. CDR3 in DNA: TGCAGCCAAGTCGGGGGGACAGGGGGCTACGAGCAGTACTTC.

This clonotype was counted ten times or more. The genes are TRBV25-1 and TRBJ2-3; possibly TRBD1 or TRBD2 for D (5 bases each). This CDR3 is built from 15 residues. The germline CDR1 and CDR2 sequences are MGHDK and SYGVNS. The V end was cut by 6 bases, the J end by 2 bases, with 15 bases between. The CDR3 DNA reads TGTGCCAGCAGGGGCACGATGGGACCCACAGATACGCAGTATTTT. It codes for CASRGTMGPTDTQYF.

This clonotype was seen at least ten times. The CDR3 is CASSLVGTQPQHF. In DNA, the CDR3 is TGTGCCAGCAGCTTAGTGGGGACGCAGCCCCAGCATTTT. The genes are TRBV11-2 and TRBJ1-5; perhaps TRBD1 as D (5 bases). CDR3 length: 13 amino acids. CDR1 and CDR2 from the germline V gene are SGHAT and FQNNGV. With 1 base removed from V and 7 bases from J, the gap between germline ends came to 8 bases.

This clonotype was seen ten or more times. The V and J genes are TRBV9 and TRBJ1-2; 7 bases are shared with TRBD1. J was trimmed by 4 bases and V by 0 bases; bases with no gene match: 6. In germline, CDR1 is SGDLS, CDR2 YYNGEE. The CDR3 has 15 residues. The CDR3: CASSVEEGAGYGYTF. The CDR3, as DNA: TGTGCCAGCAGCGTAGAGGAGGGGGCCGGCTATGGCTACACCTTC.

This rearrangement joins TRBV5-1 to TRBJ2-5; TRBD1 aligns across 9 bases. CDR3 length: 14 residues. Germline lookup yields CDR1 SGHRS and CDR2 YFSETQ. V trimming: 10 bases; J trimming: 3 bases; junction bases outside the gene matches: 10. As DNA, the CDR3 is TGCGCCGGAGCCCCGAGACAGGGGGAAGAGACCCAGTACTTC. Its translation is CAGAPRQGEETQYF.

This clonotype has a count of ten or more. This chain joins TRBV4-2 and TRBJ2-7; 10 bases match TRBD2. This CDR3 has 16 amino acids. The V and J ends lost 0 bases and 3 bases, in that order; junction bases with no gene match: 5. The germline V gene has CDR1 LGHNA and CDR2 YNFKEQ. The DNA for the CDR3 is TGTGCCAGCAGCCAAGATCGGGCTAGCGGGAGCTACGAGCAGTACTTC. Protein: CASSQDRASGSYEQYF.

The rearrangement links TRBV19 to TRBJ2-5; D perhaps matches TRBD2 (7 bases). The CDR3 loop spans 15 amino acids. V lost 3 bases and J 2 bases, leaving 13 bases between the germline ends. Germline CDR1 LNHDA, CDR2 SQIVND (reference sequence). The CDR3 DNA reads as TGTGCCAGTAGTATCAGAGCGGGGACACAAGAGACCCAGTACTTC. It is translated as CASSIRAGTQETQYF.